The 4 T cell receptor beta chains listed next were all sequenced from one sample in a study of Ad26.COV2.S vaccination and SARS-CoV-2 variants. The treatment: around 19 received Ad26.COV2.S at low or high dose, single or two shots; several received placebo; per-sample allocation not given. It was on day 63 after the first vaccine or placebo injection that samples were taken. Sequenced by immunoSEQ multiplex PCR; TCRdb stores in-frame clones only, minus some. The table shows about 680,000 clones, with around 89% occurring only once. Sequenced here: peripheral blood, sampled in a trial of Ad26.COV2.S vaccine versus placebo. The receptor source for this set is a person between 18 and 60 years old who received the Ad26.COV2.S COVID-19 vaccine or a placebo.

CDR3 coding DNA: TGTGCCACCAGCAGAGCCCTCCAGGCGTCCTATAATTCACCCCTCCACTTT. Amino acid sequence: CATSRALQASYNSPLHF. The chain carries TRBV15 and TRBJ1-6; no definite D call. CDR3 length equals 17 residues. Trimming removed 1 base from V and 1 base from J, with 11 bases in between. Germline-derived CDR1 and CDR2 are LNHNV and YYDKDF (reference sequence). Full variable domain (outside the CDR3, taken from reference TRBV15 and TRBJ1-6): DAMVIQNPRYQVTQFGKPVTLSCSQTLNHNVMYWYQQKSSQAPKLLFHYYDKDFNNEADTPDNFQSRRPNTSFCFLDIRSPGLGDTAMYLCATSRALQASYNSPLHFGNGTRLTVT.

CDR3 coding DNA: TGTGCCAGCAGGGCCTGGACAGGGGTAGGGGAAAAACTGTTTTTT. It translates to CASRAWTGVGEKLFF. The V and J genes are TRBV2 and TRBJ1-4; 9 positions agree with TRBD1. The CDR3 runs 15 residues. Looked up from germline, CDR1 is SNHLY and CDR2 is FYNNEI. V dropped 6 bases and J dropped 8; count of bases not matched to a gene: 10.

This chain joins TRBV9 and TRBJ1-3; 12 bases match TRBD1. The CDR3 loop spans 19 amino acids. Trimming cost V 0 bases and J 0 bases; bases outside gene matches: 7. Looked up from germline, CDR1 is SGDLS and CDR2 is YYNGEE. CDR3 in DNA: TGTGCCAGCAGCGTAGCGGGGACAGGGGGCTCGTTCTCTGGAAACACCATATATTTT. Residues: CASSVAGTGGSFSGNTIYF.

Only a few counts were recorded for this clone. This rearrangement joins TRBV4-1 to TRBJ1-4, with TRBD1 matching over 7 bases. Looked up from germline, CDR1 is MGHRA and CDR2 is YSYEKL. Germline trimming cut 1 base from V and 6 bases from J; bases unmatched to any gene: 5. CDR3 length: 15 residues. CDR3 protein: CASSQAGTAYEKLFF. CDR3 DNA sequence: TGCGCCAGCAGCCAAGCCGGGACAGCCTATGAAAAACTGTTTTTT.